These T cell receptor beta chains were read from a single sample in a study of cytomegalovirus exposure and HLA in healthy donors. The assay was immunoSEQ multiplex PCR, and TCRdb's table has in-frame clones only and misses some. This sample's clone table lists 130,000 to 150,000 clones. Sequenced material: PBMCs. These receptors all come from a woman aged 45 to 65 in good health and CMV-seronegative. Each CDR3 is given with its conserved first and last residue. The D gene is left open where the match is weak.

V: TRBV30
D: TRBD2
J: TRBJ2-1
CDR3: CAWSVLGPTSGRRSDNEQFF
DNA: TGTGCCTGGAGTGTACTGGGGCCGACTAGCGGGAGAAGGTCCGACAATGAGCAGTTCTTC

V: TRBV25-1
D: TRBD2
J: TRBJ2-1
CDR3: CATSRLAGVNEQFF
DNA: TGTGCCACCTCACGACTAGCGGGGGTCAATGAGCAGTTCTTC

V: TRBV13
D: TRBD1
J: TRBJ2-7
CDR3: CASSLRQGAGEQYF
DNA: TGTGCCAGCAGCTTAAGGCAGGGGGCAGGGGAGCAGTACTTC

V: TRBV27
D: TRBD2
J: TRBJ2-5
CDR3: CASSLTSVTETQYF
DNA: TGTGCCAGCAGTTTGACTAGCGTTACGGAGACCCAGTACTTC

V: TRBV11-3
D: .
J: TRBJ2-2
CDR3: CASSLYGGENTGELFF
DNA: TGTGCCAGCAGCTTATATGGCGGGGAGAACACCGGGGAGCTGTTTTTT

V: TRBV19
D: TRBD1
J: TRBJ1-2
CDR3: CATLSRDRLTYGYTF
DNA: TGTGCCACCCTATCCCGGGACAGGTTGACCTATGGCTACACCTTC

V: TRBV28
D: .
J: TRBJ1-1
CDR3: CASSLSGRATEAFF
DNA: TGTGCCAGCAGTTTATCAGGCAGGGCCACTGAAGCTTTCTTT

V: TRBV13
D: .
J: TRBJ1-1
CDR3: CASSSAQSEAFF
DNA: TGTGCCAGCAGCTCAGCACAGAGTGAAGCTTTCTTT

V: TRBV27
D: TRBD1
J: TRBJ2-7
CDR3: CASSWRQGSYEQYF
DNA: TGTGCCAGCAGTTGGCGACAGGGCTCCTACGAGCAGTACTTC

V: TRBV19
D: TRBD1
J: TRBJ2-7
CDR3: CASSRTGNEQYF
DNA: TGTGCCAGTAGTAGGACAGGAAACGAGCAGTACTTC

V: TRBV30
D: TRBD1
J: TRBJ2-7
CDR3: CAWVTGAPPYEQYF
DNA: TGTGCCTGGGTGACAGGGGCCCCACCCTACGAGCAGTACTTC

V: TRBV5-1
D: TRBD2
J: TRBJ2-5
CDR3: CASRPMTSGRRETQYF
DNA: TGCGCCAGCAGACCAATGACTAGCGGGAGGCGGGAGACCCAGTACTTC

V: TRBV27
D: TRBD2
J: TRBJ2-1
CDR3: CASRREGRGEQFF
DNA: TGTGCCAGCAGGCGGGAGGGCCGAGGCGAGCAGTTCTTC

V: TRBV4-1
D: .
J: TRBJ2-2
CDR3: CASSWTDPGELFF
DNA: TGCGCCAGCTCGTGGACAGATCCCGGGGAGCTGTTTTTT

V: TRBV29-1
D: .
J: TRBJ2-3
CDR3: CSRGGMRLADTQYF
DNA: TGCAGCAGAGGGGGAATGAGGTTGGCAGATACGCAGTATTTT

V: TRBV28
D: .
J: TRBJ1-1
CDR3: CALQGMGEAFF
DNA: TGTGCCCTTCAGGGTATGGGGGAAGCTTTCTTT

V: TRBV7-9
D: TRBD1
J: TRBJ1-5
CDR3: CASSLGQGAIQPQHF
DNA: TGTGCCAGCAGCTTGGGACAGGGGGCTATTCAGCCCCAGCATTTT

V: TRBV7-2
D: .
J: TRBJ2-6
CDR3: CASSLAPGQLFSGANVLTF
DNA: TGTGCCAGCAGCTTAGCCCCCGGACAGCTCTTCTCTGGGGCCAACGTCCTGACTTTC

V: TRBV18
D: .
J: TRBJ2-1
CDR3: CASSPQGYDEQFF
DNA: TGTGCCAGCTCACCGCAGGGTTATGATGAGCAGTTCTTC

V: TRBV9
D: TRBD2
J: TRBJ2-1
CDR3: CASSVATSGSSYNEQFF
DNA: TGTGCCAGCAGCGTAGCGACTAGCGGGAGCTCCTACAATGAGCAGTTCTTC

V: TRBV29-1
D: .
J: TRBJ1-6
CDR3: CSVQQDNNSPLHF
DNA: TGCAGCGTCCAACAGGATAATAATTCACCCCTCCACTTT

V: TRBV19
D: .
J: TRBJ2-1
CDR3: CASSMQGNEQFF
DNA: TGTGCCAGTAGTATGCAGGGTAACGAGCAGTTCTTC

V: TRBV6-5
D: .
J: TRBJ2-7
CDR3: CASSPQVNREQYF
DNA: TGTGCCAGCAGTCCCCAGGTGAATCGCGAGCAGTACTTC

V: TRBV4-2
D: TRBD1
J: TRBJ2-7
CDR3: CASSQEEGAGDEQYF
DNA: TGTGCCAGCAGCCAAGAAGAGGGGGCGGGCGACGAGCAGTACTTC

V: TRBV19
D: TRBD2
J: TRBJ2-1
CDR3: CASSARTSGYNEQFF
DNA: TGTGCCAGTAGTGCAAGGACTAGCGGCTACAATGAGCAGTTCTTC

V: TRBV5-1
D: .
J: TRBJ2-7
CDR3: CASRNSGQLSYEQYF
DNA: TGCGCCAGCCGTAATTCGGGACAACTCTCCTACGAGCAGTACTTC

V: TRBV5-4
D: TRBD2
J: TRBJ2-3
CDR3: CASSFLSGNTDTQYF
DNA: TGTGCCAGCAGCTTTTTGAGCGGGAATACAGATACGCAGTATTTT

V: TRBV7-9
D: .
J: TRBJ2-5
CDR3: CASSLVSLPETQYF
DNA: TGTGCCAGCAGCTTAGTTAGCCTTCCAGAGACCCAGTACTTC

V: TRBV7-9
D: .
J: TRBJ1-2
CDR3: CASSFPRGTYGYTF
DNA: TGTGCCAGCAGCTTCCCCAGGGGCACCTATGGCTACACCTTC

V: TRBV4-3
D: TRBD2
J: TRBJ2-7
CDR3: CASSQEPSGSSYEQYF
DNA: TGCGCCAGCAGCCAAGAACCTAGCGGGAGCTCCTACGAGCAGTACTTC

V: TRBV12-5
D: TRBD2
J: TRBJ2-1
CDR3: CASGLRLAGAFDEQFF
DNA: TGTGCTAGTGGTTTAAGACTAGCGGGGGCCTTCGATGAGCAGTTCTTC

V: TRBV30
D: .
J: TRBJ1-5
CDR3: CAWSRQGNQPQHF
DNA: TGTGCCTGGAGCCGACAGGGCAATCAGCCCCAGCATTTT

V: TRBV5-5
D: TRBD1
J: TRBJ2-7
CDR3: CASSPGGWRDRTYEQYF
DNA: TGTGCCAGCAGCCCTGGCGGCTGGAGGGACAGGACCTACGAGCAGTACTTC

V: TRBV2
D: .
J: TRBJ1-6
CDR3: CASSEESDSPLHF
DNA: TGTGCCAGCAGTGAAGAAAGCGATTCACCCCTCCACTTT

V: TRBV5-4
D: .
J: TRBJ1-1
CDR3: CASSGGGLGGEAFF
DNA: TGTGCCAGCAGCGGGGGGGGGCTAGGTGGTGAAGCTTTCTTT

V: TRBV5-1
D: .
J: TRBJ2-4
CDR3: CASSLTVRGAVNIQYF
DNA: TGCGCCAGCAGCTTGACCGTCAGGGGGGCCGTGAACATTCAGTACTTC

V: TRBV6-5
D: .
J: TRBJ2-3
CDR3: CASSFRGALTDTQYF
DNA: TGTGCCAGCAGTTTCAGGGGGGCCCTCACAGATACGCAGTATTTT

V: TRBV19
D: TRBD1
J: TRBJ1-2
CDR3: CAGTVGGFNYGYTF
DNA: TGTGCCGGGACAGTTGGCGGCTTTAACTATGGCTACACCTTC

V: TRBV4-3
D: TRBD2
J: TRBJ2-1
CDR3: CASSPILAGNEQFF
DNA: TGCGCCAGCAGCCCTATACTAGCGGGTAATGAGCAGTTCTTC

V: TRBV30
D: .
J: TRBJ1-2
CDR3: CAWGQNYGYTF
DNA: TGTGCCTGGGGACAAAACTATGGCTACACCTTC

V: TRBV29-1
D: .
J: TRBJ2-1
CDR3: CSLLVGDEQFF
DNA: TGCAGCCTACTGGTAGGAGATGAGCAGTTCTTC

V: TRBV19
D: .
J: TRBJ2-7
CDR3: CASSIRTESYEQYF
DNA: TGTGCCAGTAGTATCCGGACAGAAAGCTACGAGCAGTACTTC

V: TRBV5-1
D: .
J: TRBJ1-4
CDR3: CASSSQRARDEKLFF
DNA: TGCGCCAGCAGCTCCCAACGTGCGCGGGATGAAAAACTGTTTTTT

V: TRBV19
D: TRBD1
J: TRBJ1-6
CDR3: CASSSGTGDGRSPLHF
DNA: TGTGCCAGTAGTAGTGGGACAGGGGACGGGCGTTCACCCCTCCACTTT

V: TRBV5-3
D: .
J: TRBJ2-1
CDR3: CARSRRDSSSYNEQFF
DNA: TGTGCCAGAAGCCGCCGAGACTCAAGCTCCTACAATGAGCAGTTCTTC

V: TRBV5-6
D: .
J: TRBJ1-1
CDR3: CASSNPTRGTEAFF
DNA: TGTGCCAGCAGCAACCCTACAAGGGGAACTGAAGCTTTCTTT

V: TRBV7-6
D: TRBD2
J: TRBJ2-1
CDR3: CASSRSLAGGDEQFF
DNA: TGTGCCAGCAGCAGATCACTAGCGGGAGGGGATGAGCAGTTCTTC

V: TRBV6-5
D: .
J: TRBJ2-1
CDR3: CASSYSRPNYNEQFF
DNA: TGTGCCAGCAGTTACTCGCGGCCCAACTACAATGAGCAGTTCTTC

V: TRBV4-3
D: TRBD2
J: TRBJ2-5
CDR3: CASSQDWREGRETQYF
DNA: TGCGCCAGCAGCCAAGATTGGCGGGAGGGCCGGGAGACCCAGTACTTC